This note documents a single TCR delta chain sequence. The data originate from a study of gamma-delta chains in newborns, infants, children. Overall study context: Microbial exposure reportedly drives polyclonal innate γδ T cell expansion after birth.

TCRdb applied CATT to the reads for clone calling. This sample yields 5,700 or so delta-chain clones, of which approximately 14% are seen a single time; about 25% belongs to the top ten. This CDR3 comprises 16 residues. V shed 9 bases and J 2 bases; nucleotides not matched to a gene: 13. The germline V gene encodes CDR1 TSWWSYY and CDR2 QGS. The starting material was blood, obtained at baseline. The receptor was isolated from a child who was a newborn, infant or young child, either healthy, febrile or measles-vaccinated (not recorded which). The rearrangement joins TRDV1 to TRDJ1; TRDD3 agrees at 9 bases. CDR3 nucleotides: TGTGCTCTCTTGCACCGGTGGGGGATAATTACCGATAAACTCATCTTT. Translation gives CALLHRWGIITDKLIF.